This TCR beta chain originates from a study of blood T cell repertoires in COVID-19. Across the whole study: The origin of the acute and convalescent COVID-19 samples was the United States, Italy and Spain.

Concerning this clone: The junction differs from germline at one of its ends, possibly a read error.

TCRdb's table, derived via immunoSEQ multiplex PCR, lists solely in-frame clones and lacks some. The sample comprises hundreds of thousands of clones, roughly 92% of which are singletons, and approximately 0.77% rests with the top ten. Sequencing input: peripheral blood. This receptor was taken from a man aged 55 to 70 with COVID-19, enrolled during active disease.

The DNA for the CDR3 is TGTGCTAGCAGCCAGGGACTAGCGGGGGGGCCTCCAAATGAGCAGTTCTTC. It encodes CASSQGLAGGPPNEQFF. This chain uses TRBV7-7 with TRBJ2-1; 16 bases fit TRBD2. CDR1 is SSHAT, CDR2 FNYEAQ, per germline (reference sequence). The CDR3 is made up of 17 amino acids.